One sample yielded the 24 T cell receptor beta chains listed below, sequenced in a study of cytomegalovirus exposure and HLA in healthy donors. The PCR ran on 60 Vbeta and 13 Jbeta primers. Sequenced by immunoSEQ multiplex PCR; TCRdb stores in-frame clones only, minus some. Of 82,000 or so clones detected, around 10% appear once; the ten largest clones hold around 26%. The sequencing input was PBMCs. These receptor sequences come from a man aged 55 to 70 in good health and CMV-seropositive.

The chain links TRBV30 to TRBJ1-2; D remains unclear. CDR3 length: 14 residues. Trimming took off 2 bases at V and 0 bases at J, with 10 bases between the two ends. Germline CDR1 and CDR2: GTSNPN and SVGIG (reference sequence). The CDR3 here is CAWSSPGANYGYTF. The CDR3 DNA reads TGTGCCTGGAGTTCCCCTGGAGCTAACTATGGCTACACCTTC.

The gene calls are TRBV2 and TRBJ1-1; D remains unclear. The CDR3 loop spans 14 amino acids. V gave up 7 bases and J gave up 1 base, with 13 bases separating them. CDR1 SNHLY and CDR2 FYNNEI come from the germline V gene. CDR3 sequence reads: CASTKEGENTEAFF. CDR3 in DNA: TGTGCCAGCACCAAAGAGGGAGAGAACACTGAAGCTTTCTTT. Drawing the rest from reference TRBV2 and TRBJ1-1, the complete variable domain is EPEVTQTPSHQVTQMGQEVILRCVPISNHLYFYWYRQILGQKVEFLVSFYNNEISEKSEIFDDQFSVERPDGSNFTLKIRSTKLEDSAMYFCASTKEGENTEAFFGQGTRLTVV.

This clone occurred a few times. V and J are TRBV30 and TRBJ2-3; 10 nucleotides align to TRBD1. The J segment lost 3 bases and the V segment lost 2 bases, leaving 5 bases of the junction unmatched. CDR3 length: 15 amino acids. CDR1 and CDR2 (germline): GTSNPN, SVGIG (reference sequence). The CDR3 DNA reads as TGTGCCTGGAGTTTGAGGACAGGGGGAACAGATACGCAGTATTTT. Its translation: CAWSLRTGGTDTQYF.

A few counts support this clone. The rearrangement uses TRBV29-1 and TRBJ1-1; possibly TRBD1 for D (5 bases). The CDR3 is made up of 13 amino acids. Germline CDR1 and CDR2: SQVTM and ANQGSEA. Trimming pared 4 bases from V and 6 bases from J, leaving 15 bases between. The CDR3 DNA is TGCAGCGTTGGGACATCCCTTTTGTCTGAAGCTTTCTTT. Encoded protein: CSVGTSLLSEAFF.

The rearrangement links TRBV19 to TRBJ1-5; D unclear. V lost 3 bases to trimming and J lost 1 base, with 7 bases between them. CDR3 length: 14 residues. Germline CDR1 and CDR2: LNHDA and SQIVND (reference sequence). The CDR3 nucleotides read TGTGCCAGTAGTATCACGGGGAGCAATCAGCCCCAGCATTTT. This gives the protein CASSITGSNQPQHF.

This rearrangement joins TRBV7-3 to TRBJ2-2; 10 bases are shared with TRBD1. Trimming at V came to 5 bases and at J to 7 bases, leaving 4 bases not matched to a gene. In germline, CDR1 is SGHTA, CDR2 FQGTGA. CDR3 length: 14 residues. The CDR3 nucleotides read TGTGCCAGCAGCCAGACAGGGGGCGGCGGGGAGCTGTTTTTT. This translates into CASSQTGGGGELFF.

This clone was seen a few times. V is TRBV29-1 and J is TRBJ2-3; no clear D gene. There are 12 residues in the CDR3. Germline V gives CDR1 SQVTM, CDR2 ANQGSEA. CDR3: CRLSTSTDTQYF. CDR3 coding DNA: TGCAGGCTTTCTACTAGCACAGATACGCAGTATTTT.

This clone was seen only a few times. This sequence joins TRBV5-1 and TRBJ2-1, with no clear D. The CDR3 runs 13 residues. V was shortened by 2 bases and J by 0 bases, with 3 bases between the two germline ends. From germline, CDR1 is SGHRS and CDR2 YFSETQ. CDR3 amino acids: CASSFLSYNEQFF. The CDR3 DNA follows: TGCGCCAGCAGCTTCCTCTCCTACAATGAGCAGTTCTTC.

The table lists this clone with a few counts. The rearrangement links TRBV6-5 to TRBJ2-1; tentatively, D is TRBD2 (5 bases). V was trimmed by 0 bases and J by 3 bases, leaving 9 bases between them. The germline CDR1 and CDR2 sequences are MNHEY and SVGAGI. The CDR3 contains 15 residues. As DNA, the CDR3 is TGTGCCAGCAGTTACTCAATCCGGGGCTACAATGAGCAGTTCTTC. This sequence encodes CASSYSIRGYNEQFF.

The chain carries TRBV7-2 and TRBJ2-7; the D gene is possibly TRBD1 (6 bases). Deletions cut 5 bases from V and 1 base from J, with 15 bases between. Looked up from germline, CDR1 is SGHTA and CDR2 is FQGNSA. This CDR3 comprises 15 residues. The CDR3 loop reads CASSKWTVFSYEQYF. The CDR3, as DNA: TGTGCCAGCAGCAAGTGGACAGTGTTTTCCTACGAGCAGTACTTC.

This clone has a handful of counts. The V gene is TRBV19, the J gene TRBJ2-7; TRBD2 agrees at 11 bases. Unmatched junction bases numbered 7, after V lost 5 bases and J lost 1 base. The V gene's germline CDR1 is LNHDA and CDR2 SQIVND (reference sequence). This CDR3 is built from 16 residues. The CDR3 bases are TGTGCCAGTAGTGGCCAGGGACTAGCGGAATCCTACGAGCAGTACTTC. Protein: CASSGQGLAESYEQYF. Full variable domain (outside the CDR3, taken from reference TRBV19 and TRBJ2-7): DGGITQSPKYLFRKEGQNVTLSCEQNLNHDAMYWYRQDPGQGLRLIYYSQIVNDFQKGDIAEGYSVSREKKESFPLTVTSAQKNPTAFYLCASSGQGLAESYEQYFGPGTRLTVT.

The chain employs TRBV15 and TRBJ2-5, with D possibly being TRBD2 (5 bases). The germline V gene encodes CDR1 LNHNV and CDR2 YYDKDF (reference sequence). The CDR3 contains 11 residues. The V end lost 6 bases, the J end lost 5 bases, and 7 bases lay between the germline ends. The CDR3 DNA reads TGTGCCACCAGAGGGAGTGAGACCCAGTACTTC. This sequence encodes CATRGSETQYF.

There are a few counts of this clone. The DNA for the CDR3 is TGCGCCAGCACCCTACAGGGGAGTAATGAAAAACTGTTTTTT. Encoded protein: CASTLQGSNEKLFF. The genes are TRBV4-1 and TRBJ1-4; 7 nucleotides agree with TRBD1. The ends lost 7 bases at V and 4 bases at J; junction bases unmatched: 6. From germline, CDR1 is MGHRA and CDR2 YSYEKL. This CDR3 has 14 residues.

Only a few counts were recorded for this clone. The chain joins TRBV7-9 to TRBJ2-2; D may be TRBD2 (5 bases). From germline, CDR1 is SEHNR and CDR2 FQNEAQ (reference sequence). Trimming took 5 bases from V and 1 from J, leaving 8 bases between them. The CDR3 has 14 residues. The CDR3 region has the DNA TGTGCCAGCAGCATCGGAGGGAACACCGGGGAGCTGTTTTTT. It specifies CASSIGGNTGELFF.

On this clone: At one of its ends the junction is not consistent with the germline gene, which may arise from a read error. Other DNA sequences within the sample encode an identical CDR3. The chain couples TRBV28 to TRBJ1-6, with a tentative D call TRBD1 (5 bases). The CDR3 runs to 16 residues. Germline CDR1 and CDR2: MDHEN and SYDVKM. The CDR3 bases are TGTGCCAGCAACCGGGACTCCTTCGCCTTTAATTCCCCCCTCCACTTT. Translated: CASNRDSFAFNSPLHF.

This clone was recorded a few times. The chain couples TRBV30 to TRBJ2-3; 10 nucleotides align to TRBD2. The trim removed 2 bases at V and 4 bases at J, leaving 9 bases unmatched. This CDR3 region has 16 residues. Germline values: CDR1 GTSNPN, CDR2 SVGIG (reference sequence). The CDR3 nucleotides are TGTGCCTGGAGTTCGGGCGCTAGCGGGAGACCAGATACGCAGTATTTT. Amino acid sequence: CAWSSGASGRPDTQYF. The full variable domain, completed using reference TRBV30 and TRBJ2-3, is SQTIHQWPATLVQPVGSPLSLECTVEGTSNPNLYWYRQAAGRGLQLLFYSVGIGQISSEVPQNLSASRPQDRQFILSSKKLLLSDSGFYLCAWSSGASGRPDTQYFGPGTRLTVL.

Written as DNA, the CDR3 is TGTGCCATCAGTGAATCCTGGCAGGCCCAAGAGACCCAGTACTTC. This encodes CAISESWQAQETQYF. The chain carries TRBV10-3 and TRBJ2-5; D ambiguous. CDR1 ENHRY and CDR2 SYGVKD come from the germline V gene. This CDR3 is built from 15 residues. Trimming pared 3 bases from V and 1 base from J, leaving 12 bases between.

As DNA, the CDR3 is TGTGCCAGTAGTATCCAGGGTCAGGAGACCCAGTACTTC. Amino acids: CASSIQGQETQYF. V is TRBV19 and J is TRBJ2-5, with D perhaps matching TRBD1 (5 bases). The CDR3 length is 13 residues. Germline CDR1 and CDR2: LNHDA and SQIVND (reference sequence). Trimming took 3 bases from V and 5 from J, leaving 10 bases between them. The full variable domain, rest sourced from reference TRBV19 and TRBJ2-5, is DGGITQSPKYLFRKEGQNVTLSCEQNLNHDAMYWYRQDPGQGLRLIYYSQIVNDFQKGDIAEGYSVSREKKESFPLTVTSAQKNPTAFYLCASSIQGQETQYFGPGTRLLVL.

This sequence joins TRBV28 and TRBJ2-1; D call uncertain. CDR1 is MDHEN and CDR2 is SYDVKM in the germline V gene. Deletions cut 3 bases from V and 1 base from J, with 4 bases between. The CDR3 consists of 13 residues. CDR3 protein: CASSFRSYNEQFF. The CDR3 DNA is TGTGCCAGCAGTTTCAGATCCTACAATGAGCAGTTCTTC.

The chain has TRBV19 and TRBJ2-3; a possible D gene is TRBD2 (6 bases). Germline V gene sequence: CDR1 LNHDA, CDR2 SQIVND (reference sequence). The V and J ends lost 5 bases and 9 bases respectively, with 15 bases between them. The CDR3 spans 13 residues. As DNA, the CDR3 is TGTGCCAGTAGTCCCCGGGACTTAGGGACGCAGTATTTT. Its protein product is CASSPRDLGTQYF.

The V call is TRBV10-2, the J call TRBJ1-6; 7 bases are shared with TRBD1. The CDR3 extends over 15 amino acids. Germline CDR1 and CDR2: WSHSY and SAAADI. V lost 0 bases to trimming and J lost 6 bases; unmatched junction nucleotides: 2. The CDR3 protein is CASSESRQGNSPLHF. CDR3 DNA sequence: TGCGCCAGCAGTGAGTCCCGACAGGGTAATTCACCCCTCCACTTT.

V gene TRBV11-2 combines with J gene TRBJ2-6, with D possibly matching TRBD2 (5 bases). The germline V gene has CDR1 SGHAT and CDR2 FQNNGV. The CDR3 has 16 residues. Trimming left V 5 bases short and J 4 bases short, with 15 bases between. The CDR3 spells CASSQLRGAGANVLTF. CDR3 sequence (DNA): TGTGCCAGCAGCCAATTACGGGGAGCGGGGGCCAACGTCCTGACTTTC.

This clone was detected only a few times. V usage is TRBV5-1 and J usage is TRBJ2-3, with D perhaps TRBD2 (6 bases). The CDR3 totals 11 residues. V dropped 5 bases and J dropped 8 bases, with 9 bases sitting between them. Germline values: CDR1 SGHRS, CDR2 YFSETQ. The CDR3 coding sequence is TGCGCCAGCAGTCTGGAGGGTACGCAGTATTTT. The encoded protein is CASSLEGTQYF.

This clone turned up a few times. The V gene is TRBV21-1, the J gene TRBJ2-7; the D call of TRBD1 is as the table states it, not checked on the DNA. TRBV21-1 is shown as a pseudogene. CDR3 length equals 12 residues. The CDR3 DNA reads as TGTGCCAGGACAGGGAATGGCCACGAGCAGTACGTC. Residues: CARTGNGHEQYV.